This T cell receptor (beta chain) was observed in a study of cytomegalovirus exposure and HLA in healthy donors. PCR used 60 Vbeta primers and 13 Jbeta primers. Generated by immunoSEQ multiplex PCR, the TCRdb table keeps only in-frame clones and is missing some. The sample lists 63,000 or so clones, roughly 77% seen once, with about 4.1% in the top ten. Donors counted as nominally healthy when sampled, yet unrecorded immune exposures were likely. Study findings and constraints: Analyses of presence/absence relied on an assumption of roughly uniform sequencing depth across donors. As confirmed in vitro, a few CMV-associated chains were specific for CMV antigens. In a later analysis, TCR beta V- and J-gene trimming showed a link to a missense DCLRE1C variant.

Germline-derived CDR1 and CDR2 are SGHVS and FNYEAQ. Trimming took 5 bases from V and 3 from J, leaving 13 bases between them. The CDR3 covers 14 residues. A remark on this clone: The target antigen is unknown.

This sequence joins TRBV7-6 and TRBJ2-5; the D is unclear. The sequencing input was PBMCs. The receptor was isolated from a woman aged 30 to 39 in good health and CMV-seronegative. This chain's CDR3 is CASSAERSEETQYF. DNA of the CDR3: TGTGCCAGCAGCGCCGAACGGAGTGAAGAGACCCAGTACTTC.